Each of the 6 T cell receptor beta chains below was sequenced from the same sample in a study of cytotoxic CD8 clonotypes in ibrutinib-treated CLL (dated by TCRdb to about 2021). The library came from the immunoSEQ multiplex PCR assay. Not all clones reach the TCRdb copy of this immuneACCESS table, which keeps in-frame sequences only. Checked studies attribute under half of the gap to unresolved V genes and leave the rest unexplained. This sample is represented by approximately 100,000 clones; around 73% of them were singletons. The top ten clonotypes cover around 30% of the sample. What the time point label conveys for this sample: 12 months on ibrutinib. The source was PBMCs, collected after 12 months of ibrutinib treatment. These receptors were taken from a human donor with chronic lymphocytic leukemia.

This clone was counted between two and nine times. The chain recombines TRBV5-1 with TRBJ2-7; TRBD2 is a possible D gene (6 bases). The CDR3 covers 13 residues. Germline V gene lookup returns CDR1 SGHRS and CDR2 YFSETQ. V was cut by 0 bases and J by 7 bases, with 11 bases left in between. CDR3 DNA sequence: TGCGCCAGCAGCTTGGCGTTGGGGGGAGAGCAGTACTTC. Translating gives CASSLALGGEQYF.

The CDR3 reads CASSLQGGGADTQYF. In DNA, the CDR3 is TGTGCCAGCAGCCTCCAAGGGGGTGGGGCAGATACGCAGTATTTT. The J gene is TRBJ2-3, the V gene TRBV9, with a weak D call TRBD1 (6 bases). With 4 bases removed from V and 4 bases from J, the gap between germline ends came to 16 bases. The germline CDR1 and CDR2 sequences are SGDLS and YYNGEE. The CDR3 sequence is 15 residues long.

The genes are TRBV11-1 and TRBJ2-7, with D perhaps TRBD1 (6 bases). V shed 7 bases and J shed 3 bases, with 13 bases lying between them. Looked up from germline, CDR1 is SGHAT and CDR2 is FQDESV (reference sequence). This CDR3 comprises 13 residues. The CDR3 is CASTLKGVYEQYF. The CDR3 coding sequence is TGTGCCAGCACCCTCAAGGGGGTCTACGAGCAGTACTTC.

The genes are TRBV6-5 and TRBJ2-4; D is unclear. Germline values: CDR1 MNHEY, CDR2 SVGAGI. This CDR3 contains 15 residues. Deletions cut 0 bases from V and 1 base from J, with 7 bases between. CDR3 region: CASSYSDVAKNIQYF. The CDR3 coding sequence is TGTGCCAGCAGTTACTCGGACGTGGCCAAAAACATTCAGTACTTC.

The chain uses TRBV5-6 and TRBJ1-1, with D possibly matching TRBD1 (5 bases). V lost 6 bases, J lost 4 bases, and 19 bases lay in between. Germline loops: CDR1 SGHDT, CDR2 YYEEEE. The CDR3 loop spans 15 amino acids. The CDR3 DNA sequence: TGTGCCAGCACCCACCGGGGGGGGTCGCTCACTGAAGCTTTCTTT. This encodes CASTHRGGSLTEAFF.

The rearrangement links TRBV9 to TRBJ2-3; the D gene is possibly TRBD2 (7 bases). This CDR3 is built from 19 residues. From germline, CDR1 is SGDLS and CDR2 YYNGEE. Between the trimmed V and J ends, which lost 1 base and 0 bases, there was a span of 21 bases. The CDR3 is CASSVQPGGGFSSTDTQYF. CDR3 DNA sequence: TGTGCCAGCAGCGTACAACCGGGGGGCGGATTCTCTAGCACAGATACGCAGTATTTT.